Each of the 19 T cell receptor beta chains below was sequenced from the same sample in a study of cytomegalovirus exposure and HLA in healthy donors. Amplification used 60 Vbeta primers and 13 Jbeta primers. Only in-frame clones appear in the TCRdb table, and some are missing; sequencing was by immunoSEQ multiplex PCR. The table lists about 95,000 clones, roughly two thirds of them singletons. Sequencing input: PBMCs. Source of these receptors: a woman between 50 and 59 years old in good health and CMV-seropositive.

In this sample, this clone turned up once. The chain joins TRBV11-2 to TRBJ2-1; 12 positions agree with TRBD1. CDR3 length: 16 amino acids. V was clipped by 1 base and J by 9 bases; unmatched bases: 7. Germline assignment: CDR1 SGHAT and CDR2 FQNNGV. Written as DNA, the CDR3 is TGTGCCAGCAGCTTAGGCGTGGGACAGGGGGCGCGTGAGCAGTTCTTC. Its translation: CASSLGVGQGAREQFF.

This clone was seen just once. The chain uses TRBV5-4 and TRBJ1-3, with 10 bases fitting TRBD1. V trimming: 4 bases; J trimming: 6 bases; junction bases outside the gene matches: 7. The CDR3 covers 15 residues. CDR1 and CDR2 from the germline V gene are SGHNT and YYREEE (reference sequence). DNA for the CDR3: TGTGCCAGCAGCACCCGGGACAGGGGAGTAAACACCATATATTTT. Translating gives CASSTRDRGVNTIYF.

The chain has TRBV2 and TRBJ1-2; 8 positions match TRBD1. J lost 6 bases, V lost 8 bases, and 11 bases had no gene match. The CDR3 has 14 amino acids. In germline, CDR1 is SNHLY, CDR2 FYNNEI. This CDR3 reads CASARLDREDGYTF. In DNA, the CDR3 is TGTGCCAGCGCGCGCCTGGACAGGGAGGATGGCTACACCTTC.

V gene TRBV19 combines with J gene TRBJ1-2; perhaps TRBD1 as D (5 bases). V lost 5 bases and J lost 4, with 14 bases in between. Germline-derived CDR1 and CDR2 are LNHDA and SQIVND (reference sequence). The CDR3 sequence is 14 residues long. CDR3 protein: CASSSRQLSYGYTF. CDR3 DNA sequence: TGTGCCAGTAGTTCACGACAGCTAAGCTATGGCTACACCTTC.

The V and J genes are TRBV2 and TRBJ2-6; no reliable D call. V lost 3 bases and J lost 4, with 13 bases in between. CDR1 SNHLY and CDR2 FYNNEI come from the germline V gene. This CDR3 is built from 16 residues. The CDR3 here is CASSDPLGSGANVLTF. In DNA form, the CDR3 reads TGTGCCAGCAGTGATCCCCTCGGGTCCGGGGCCAACGTCCTGACTTTC.

The genes are TRBV28 and TRBJ2-1; D perhaps matches TRBD1 (6 bases). This CDR3 is built from 14 residues. Trimming took 4 bases from V and 5 from J, leaving 12 bases between them. Per the germline V gene, CDR1 is MDHEN and CDR2 is SYDVKM. CDR3 DNA: TGTGCCAGCAGTTCGGGGACATGGGACAATGAGCAGTTCTTC. This sequence encodes CASSSGTWDNEQFF.

This clone has only one observation. The J gene is TRBJ2-1, the V gene TRBV15; 8 nucleotides agree with TRBD2. V gave up 0 bases and J gave up 7 bases; unmatched junction bases: 5. The germline V gene has CDR1 LNHNV and CDR2 YYDKDF (reference sequence). The CDR3 sequence is 15 residues long. CDR3 region: CATSRDGTRRNEQFF. The CDR3, as DNA: TGTGCCACCAGCAGAGATGGGACTAGAAGGAATGAGCAGTTCTTC.

The rearrangement links TRBV19 to TRBJ1-1, with 7 bases fitting TRBD1. Losses at the gene ends were 7 bases for V and 1 base for J; bases not matched to a gene: 9. Germline V gives CDR1 LNHDA, CDR2 SQIVND (reference sequence). This CDR3 region has 15 residues. The CDR3: CASTLRGFSNTEAFF. DNA of the CDR3: TGTGCCAGTACCCTCAGGGGGTTTTCGAACACTGAAGCTTTCTTT.

J is TRBJ2-5 and V is TRBV6-1, with 7 positions matching TRBD1. The DNA end favors TRBJ2-7, so the J call may be wrong. This CDR3 is 14 amino acids long. CDR1 and CDR2 from the germline V gene are MNHNS and SASEGT. The CDR3: CASRDDLGGNEQYF. The CDR3 region has the DNA TGTGCCAGCCGGGACGACCTAGGGGGCAACGAGCAGTACTTC.

The rearrangement joins TRBV7-9 to TRBJ1-2; D not resolved. The V end lost 4 bases, the J end lost 4 bases, and 13 bases lay between the germline ends. The CDR3 covers 14 residues. Looked up from germline, CDR1 is SEHNR and CDR2 is FQNEAQ (reference sequence). CDR3 sequence (DNA): TGTGCCAGCAGCTACGCGCGGGTGACCTATGGCTACACCTTC. This encodes CASSYARVTYGYTF.

The chain uses TRBV6-5 and TRBJ2-1; D is unresolved. V was cut by 5 bases and J by 5 bases, with 4 bases left in between. This CDR3 comprises 11 residues. CDR1 and CDR2 from the germline V gene are MNHEY and SVGAGI. CDR3 coding DNA: TGTGCCAGCAGTATAAACAATGAGCAGTTCTTC. Translating it yields CASSINNEQFF.

The J gene is TRBJ2-6, the V gene TRBV2, with D possibly being TRBD1 (6 bases). The germline V and J ends were trimmed by 7 bases and 4 bases, with 14 bases remaining between them. CDR1 and CDR2 from the germline V gene are SNHLY and FYNNEI. The CDR3 covers 15 residues. CDR3 in amino acids: CASKAQGPGANVLTF. As DNA, the CDR3 is TGTGCCAGCAAGGCTCAGGGGCCCGGGGCCAACGTCCTGACTTTC.

This clone was observed a single time. J is TRBJ1-1 and V is TRBV28; 10 bases match TRBD1. V shed 0 bases, J shed 1 base, and the junction held 5 bases outside the gene matches. The CDR3 totals 17 residues. CDR1 MDHEN and CDR2 SYDVKM come from the germline V gene. The CDR3 bases are TGTGCCAGCAGTTTATGGGGACAGGGGAGGAAGAACACTGAAGCTTTCTTT. Protein product: CASSLWGQGRKNTEAFF.

V gene TRBV19 combines with J gene TRBJ2-5, with 7 bases that match TRBD2. V dropped 5 bases and J dropped 1; count of bases not matched to a gene: 10. There are 16 residues in the CDR3. Germline-derived CDR1 and CDR2 are LNHDA and SQIVND (reference sequence). The chain's CDR3 is CASSPSGTIVQETQYF. The DNA for the CDR3 is TGTGCCAGTAGTCCTTCCGGGACTATCGTCCAAGAGACCCAGTACTTC.

The rearrangement joins TRBV28 to TRBJ1-1, with 7 bases fitting TRBD1. With V trimmed by 6 bases and J by 6 bases, 10 bases remained unmatched. The CDR3 sequence is 14 residues long. Germline V gene data show CDR1 as MDHEN and CDR2 as SYDVKM. The CDR3 coding sequence is TGTGCCAGCAGACAGACAGGGTTTCGAGCTGAAGCTTTCTTT. Protein product: CASRQTGFRAEAFF.

This clone was observed a few times. The chain uses TRBV5-1 and TRBJ2-1; the match to TRBD2 covers 12 bases. The CDR3 is 15 residues long. V lost 0 bases, J lost 7 bases, and 2 bases stayed unmatched. CDR1 SGHRS and CDR2 YFSETQ come from the germline V gene. This CDR3 reads CASSLVGTSGNEQFF. The DNA for the CDR3 is TGCGCCAGCAGCTTGGTAGGGACTAGCGGGAATGAGCAGTTCTTC.

The chain employs TRBV5-6 and TRBJ1-2, with 7 bases aligning to TRBD1. Losses at the gene ends were 4 bases for V and 4 bases for J; bases not matched to a gene: 4. The CDR3 consists of 13 residues. Per germline, CDR1 SGHDT and CDR2 YYEEEE. The CDR3 sequence: CASSPGGSYGYTF. As DNA, the CDR3 is TGTGCCAGCAGCCCAGGGGGGAGCTATGGCTACACCTTC.

A few counts support this clone. The chain employs TRBV7-9 and TRBJ1-1; a possible D gene is TRBD1 (5 bases). CDR3 length equals 12 residues. The germline V and J ends were trimmed by 3 bases and 8 bases, with 10 bases remaining between them. Per the germline V gene, CDR1 is SEHNR and CDR2 is FQNEAQ (reference sequence). The CDR3 loop is CASSFGGYEAFF. The CDR3 nucleotides are TGTGCCAGCAGCTTTGGGGGGTACGAAGCTTTCTTT.

In this sample, this clone turned up a few times. The V gene is TRBV4-1, the J gene TRBJ1-4; weak D call: TRBD1 (6 bases). The length of the CDR3 is 17 residues. CDR1 is MGHRA and CDR2 is YSYEKL in the germline V gene. Trimming cost V 6 bases and J 4 bases, with 21 bases left between them. In nucleotides, the CDR3 is TGCGCCAGCAGGCTTAGGGGGGGCTCCGCTATTAATGAAAAACTGTTTTTT. Its translation: CASRLRGGSAINEKLFF.